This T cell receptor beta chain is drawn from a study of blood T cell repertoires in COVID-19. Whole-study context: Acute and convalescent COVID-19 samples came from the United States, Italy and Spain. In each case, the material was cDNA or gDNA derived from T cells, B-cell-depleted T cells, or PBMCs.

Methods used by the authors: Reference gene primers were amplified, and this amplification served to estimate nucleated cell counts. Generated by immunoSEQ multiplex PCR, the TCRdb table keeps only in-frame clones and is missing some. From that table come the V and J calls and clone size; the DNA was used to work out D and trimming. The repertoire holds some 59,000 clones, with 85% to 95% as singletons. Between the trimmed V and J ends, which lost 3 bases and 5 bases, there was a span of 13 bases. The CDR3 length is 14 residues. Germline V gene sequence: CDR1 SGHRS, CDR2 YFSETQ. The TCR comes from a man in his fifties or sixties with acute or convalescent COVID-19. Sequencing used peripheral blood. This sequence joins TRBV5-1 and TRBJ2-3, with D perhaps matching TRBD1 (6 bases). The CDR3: CASSWGRVLDTQYF. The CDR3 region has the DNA TGCGCCAGCAGCTGGGGGCGAGTCCTAGATACGCAGTATTTT.